There are many counts of the clone carrying this T cell receptor (beta chain). Antigen specificity is unknown. Each patient came to thyroid surgery without any prior treatment (of any kind). The ends lost 0 bases at V and 1 base at J; junction bases unmatched: 6. Germline CDR1 is MNHEY and CDR2 is SMNVEV (reference sequence). This CDR3 spans 18 amino acids. The sample originates from a study of metastatic and nonmetastatic thyroid tumors. Overall study context: The authors compared repertoires across blood and tumor or nodule tissue from malignant and benign thyroid patients. Study-wide findings and caveats: Across blood and tumor, TCR beta diversity in malignant thyroid tumors was reportedly significantly higher than in benign nodules.

Per the study methods: Differences in CDR3 between clinicopathological groups were drawn on to build a classifier intended to discriminate distant-metastatic papillary thyroid cancer patients. MiXCR reprocessed the PCR reads for TCRdb. The V and J calls here are based on TCRdb, not the publication. The sample lists over 35,000 clones, 13% occurring once. The chain has TRBV27 and TRBJ2-1; TRBD2 matches 10 bases. Sequencing was performed on blood. The sequence came from a female donor with papillary thyroid cancer or a benign thyroid nodule (not recorded which). Some clones in this sample may be carry-over from other donors' samples. As DNA, the CDR3 is TGTGCCAGCAGTTTATCTCGACTAGCGGGCCTTTCCTACAATGAGCAGTTCTTC. Translating gives CASSLSRLAGLSYNEQFF.